Sequencing of this T cell receptor (beta chain) was carried out in a study of cytotoxic CD8 clonotypes in ibrutinib-treated CLL. The intended depth for sequencing was 1 in 200,000 to 1 in 1 million T cells. Sequencing was performed with immunoSEQ multiplex PCR; in TCRdb, only in-frame clones are kept and a portion is missing. The sample lists 110,000 to 150,000 clones, over 60% occurring once. Deletions cut 2 bases from V and 0 bases from J, with 14 bases between. The length of the CDR3 is 17 residues. The germline gives CDR1 SGHVS, CDR2 FQNEAQ. V gene TRBV7-8 combines with J gene TRBJ1-5, with no clear D. This sequence originates from a human donor with chronic lymphocytic leukemia. Sequenced material: PBMCs, taken after 12 months of ibrutinib treatment. DNA of the CDR3: TGTGCCAGCAGCTTAAGTAAAATCGGATATAGCAATCAGCCCCAGCATTTT. Translated: CASSLSKIGYSNQPQHF.